These T cell receptor beta chains were read from a single sample in a study of vaccination effects on CD4 cells after COVID-19. Clones were sequenced by immunoSEQ multiplex PCR, and TCRdb holds only the in-frame ones, with some missing. Of about 59,000 clones in the sample, around 78% were seen once. These TCRs' antigens remain unknown. Source: CD4+ T cells from PBMCs cultured with HCoV-OC43 spike peptides, taken after COVID-19 vaccination. The receptor set was obtained from a human donor who received a COVID-19 vaccine. Both conserved end residues are part of each CDR3. The order of the fields is V gene, CDR3 protein.

>TRBV3-1/TRBV3-2
CASSPVGGRPTGELFF
>TRBV25-1
CASSDYMTRGAGELFF
>TRBV6-4
CASSPRQGNTEAFF
>TRBV2
CASSVQSNTEAFF
>TRBV5-1
CASSLGSGANVLTF
>TRBV5-1
CASLGTGDFFYNEQFF
>TRBV5-1
CASSTGTGDFYNEQFF
>TRBV29-1
CSVEGSGGDTQYF
>TRBV19
CASSVPGDRVETQYF
>TRBV28
CASSELSNQPQHF
>TRBV4-1
CASSQDDGKEGSPLHF
>TRBV6-5
CASSTDSSGNTIYF
>TRBV24-1
CATSDQLGTDTQYF
>TRBV6-5
CASRGVDRRYNEQFF
>TRBV6-5
CASSWDRVAGELFF
>TRBV4-2
CASSRYGTSSYGELFF
>TRBV12-3/TRBV12-4
CASSLSREGGYTF